These 14 T cell receptor beta chains were sequenced from one sample in a study of PD-1 blockade in classical Hodgkin lymphoma. The time point: cycle 4 day 1 (C4D1), after 5 to 7 weeks of nivolumab. Each patient experienced a relapse that followed autologous stem cell transplantation, and brentuximab vedotin exposure varied. Method: immunoSEQ multiplex PCR; TCRdb's copy keeps in-frame clones and lacks some. The sample contains 64,000 or so clones, less than 95% of which appear only once. The sample was peripheral blood mononuclear cells (PBMCs), taken before the fourth cycle of nivolumab. These receptors were collected from a human donor with classical Hodgkin lymphoma.

The chain links TRBV6-4 to TRBJ2-5; D is perhaps TRBD2 (5 bases). This CDR3 has 15 amino acids. V gave up 11 bases and J gave up 2 bases, with 21 bases separating them. CDR1 MRHNA and CDR2 SNTAGT come from the germline V gene. CDR3 amino acids: CAPTGWAVLQETQYF. Written as DNA, the CDR3 is TGTGCCCCCACGGGATGGGCTGTACTTCAAGAGACCCAGTACTTC.

This chain uses TRBV5-1 with TRBJ2-3; either TRBD1 or TRBD2 may fit D (6 bases each). This CDR3 spans 14 amino acids. The ends were cut back, 0 bases at V and 7 bases at J, with 12 bases in the middle. CDR1 is SGHRS, CDR2 YFSETQ, per germline. The CDR3 DNA follows: TGCGCCAGCAGCTTGGAGGGGGGCGGAAATACGCAGTATTTT. Translating it yields CASSLEGGGNTQYF.

The chain uses TRBV30 and TRBJ1-3, with a tentative D call TRBD1 (6 bases). V was pared by 2 bases and J by 0 bases, with 11 bases between. This CDR3 spans 15 amino acids. The germline V gene encodes CDR1 GTSNPN and CDR2 SVGIG (reference sequence). The CDR3 nucleotides are TGTGCCTGGAGTAGACAAGGGGGCTCTGGAAACACCATATATTTT. Protein: CAWSRQGGSGNTIYF.

The gene calls are TRBV9 and TRBJ2-7; no clear D. The germline gives CDR1 SGDLS, CDR2 YYNGEE. The CDR3 is made up of 12 amino acids. V dropped 4 bases and J dropped 5 bases, with 10 bases sitting between them. CDR3: CASSTTDNEQYF. The CDR3 nucleotides are TGTGCCAGCAGCACCACAGACAACGAGCAGTACTTC.

This clone was counted between two and nine times. The chain carries TRBV30 and TRBJ1-1, with a weak D call TRBD1 (5 bases). V lost 0 bases and J lost 1, with 6 bases in between. Germline CDR1 is GTSNPN and CDR2 is SVGIG (reference sequence). CDR3 length: 13 amino acids. The CDR3 coding sequence is TGTGCCTGGAGTGTGGGGACGAACACTGAAGCTTTCTTT. Amino acids: CAWSVGTNTEAFF.

The chain recombines TRBV5-4 with TRBJ2-7; D not resolved. The CDR3 sequence is 12 residues long. Germline CDR1 SGHNT, CDR2 YYREEE (reference sequence). The V end was cut by 0 bases, the J end by 4 bases, with 5 bases between. This CDR3 is CASSLASYEQYF. CDR3 DNA: TGTGCCAGCAGCTTGGCGTCTTACGAGCAGTACTTC.

The V call is TRBV18, the J call TRBJ2-1; no reliable D call. Germline loops: CDR1 KGHSH, CDR2 LQKENI. The CDR3 totals 13 residues. The V end was cut by 10 bases, the J end by 5 bases, with 15 bases between. CDR3 DNA: TGTGCCAATCAGAAGTATTTGGACAATGAGCAGTTCTTC. Translation: CANQKYLDNEQFF.

This chain connects TRBV19 to TRBJ1-3, with TRBD1 matching over 8 bases. V lost 5 bases to trimming and J lost 0 bases; unmatched junction nucleotides: 6. CDR1 and CDR2 (germline): LNHDA, SQIVND (reference sequence). CDR3 length equals 16 residues. This chain's CDR3 is CASSETGADSGNTIYF. The CDR3 coding sequence is TGTGCCAGTAGTGAGACAGGGGCCGACTCTGGAAACACCATATATTTT.

This chain connects TRBV6-5 to TRBJ1-2; no clear D. V lost 0 bases to trimming and J lost 4 bases, with 12 bases between them. Germline V gene sequence: CDR1 MNHEY, CDR2 SVGAGI. The CDR3 contains 15 residues. The CDR3 spells CASSYSGLIGYGYTF. In DNA, the CDR3 is TGTGCCAGCAGTTACTCAGGACTTATCGGCTATGGCTACACCTTC.

The chain recombines TRBV4-2 with TRBJ1-2; no clear D. CDR3 size: 15 residues. Germline assignment: CDR1 LGHNA and CDR2 YNFKEQ. The V end was cut by 2 bases, the J end by 6 bases, with 16 bases between. The CDR3 spells CASSQLARSGNGYTF. The CDR3 nucleotides read TGTGCCAGCAGCCAATTAGCTCGGAGTGGGAATGGCTACACCTTC.

CDR3 sequence (DNA): TGTGCCAGCAGCCAAGGTACCTACGAGCAGTACTTC. It translates to CASSQGTYEQYF. J is TRBJ2-7 and V is TRBV5-4; the D is unclear. V lost 4 bases to trimming and J lost 2 bases, with 7 bases between them. In germline, CDR1 is SGHNT, CDR2 YYREEE (reference sequence). The CDR3 length is 12 residues. The full variable domain, with the rest looked up from reference TRBV5-4 and TRBJ2-7, is ETGVTQSPTHLIKTRGQQVTLRCSSQSGHNTVSWYQQALGQGPQFIFQYYREEENGRGNFPPRFSGLQFPNYSSELNVNALELDDSALYLCASSQGTYEQYFGPGTRLTVT.

The rearrangement uses TRBV11-2 and TRBJ2-2; possible D gene TRBD1, 6 bases. The ends were cut back, 3 bases at V and 8 bases at J, with 16 bases in the middle. CDR1 is SGHAT and CDR2 is FQNNGV in the germline V gene. The CDR3 spans 15 residues. The CDR3 is CASSLGATALGELFF. As DNA, the CDR3 is TGTGCCAGCAGCTTGGGGGCTACCGCCTTGGGGGAGCTGTTTTTT. Full variable domain (outside the CDR3, taken from reference TRBV11-2 and TRBJ2-2): EAGVAQSPRYKIIEKRQSVAFWCNPISGHATLYWYQQILGQGPKLLIQFQNNGVVDDSQLPKDRFSAERLKGVDSTLKIQPAKLEDSAVYLCASSLGATALGELFFGEGSRLTVL.

Only one count was recorded for this clone. This CDR3 reads CASSPRIAGDYEQYF. DNA of the CDR3: TGTGCCAGCTCACCACGGATAGCGGGGGACTACGAGCAGTACTTC. V is TRBV18 and J is TRBJ2-7; 9 positions match TRBD2. CDR3 size: 15 residues. CDR1 is KGHSH, CDR2 LQKENI, per germline. With 1 base clipped from V and 3 bases from J, the junction kept 4 bases outside the gene matches.

The rearrangement joins TRBV12-5 to TRBJ1-5; D gene unclear. Trimming pared 1 base from V and 7 bases from J, leaving 11 bases between. The length of the CDR3 is 14 residues. Per germline, CDR1 LGHNT and CDR2 FRNRAP. This CDR3 reads CASGLGAEGQPQHF. The CDR3 DNA sequence: TGTGCTAGTGGTTTGGGGGCAGAGGGACAGCCCCAGCATTTT.